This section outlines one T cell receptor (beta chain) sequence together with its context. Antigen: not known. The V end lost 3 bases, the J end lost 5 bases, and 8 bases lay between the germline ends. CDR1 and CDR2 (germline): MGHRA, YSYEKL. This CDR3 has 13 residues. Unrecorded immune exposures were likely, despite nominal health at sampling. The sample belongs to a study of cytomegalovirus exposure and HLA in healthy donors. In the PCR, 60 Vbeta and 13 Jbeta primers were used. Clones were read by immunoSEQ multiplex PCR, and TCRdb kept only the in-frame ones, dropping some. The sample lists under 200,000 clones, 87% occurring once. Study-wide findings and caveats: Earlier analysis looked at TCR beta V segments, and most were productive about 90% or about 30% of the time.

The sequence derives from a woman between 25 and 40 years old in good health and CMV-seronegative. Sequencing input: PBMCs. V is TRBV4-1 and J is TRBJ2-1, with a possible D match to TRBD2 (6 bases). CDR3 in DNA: TGCGCCAGCAGCCACGCGGGAAACAATGAGCAGTTCTTC. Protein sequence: CASSHAGNNEQFF.